A selection of T cell receptor beta chains follows, all from one sample in a study of TIL therapy for anti-PD-1-resistant metastatic lung cancer. Method: immunoSEQ multiplex PCR; TCRdb's copy keeps in-frame clones and lacks some. The sample lists about 48,000 clones, approximately 70% seen once, with 5.5% to 6% in the top ten. The input for sequencing was tumor tissue, taken at baseline. These receptors came from a person between 25 and 80 years old with non-small cell lung cancer. The CDR3 runs from the conserved cysteine through the conserved F or W. A D gene is named only where the DNA matches it firmly. The size of a clone is reported for some rows only, either as once, few or many, or as a class for expanded clones.

D: TRBD2; V: TRBV15; J: TRBJ2-1; size: .; DNA: TGTGCCACCAGCAGAGAGGGTACTAGCGGGGGTATCCGGTTCTTC; CDR3: CATSREGTSGGIRFF
D: TRBD2; V: TRBV4-2; J: TRBJ2-3; size: .; DNA: TGTGCCAGCAGCCAAGAAATAGCGGGAGGGATTGGAGATACGCAGTATTTT; CDR3: CASSQEIAGGIGDTQYF
D: TRBD1; V: TRBV6-1; J: TRBJ2-7; size: .; DNA: TGTGCCGTCCTACAGGGGGCTTCCTACGAGCAGTACTTC; CDR3: CAVLQGASYEQYF
D: TRBD1; V: TRBV2; J: TRBJ2-1; size: .; DNA: TGTGCTTTGGACAGGGGTCAGAACAATGAGCAGTTCTTC; CDR3: CALDRGQNNEQFF
D: TRBD1; V: TRBV27; J: TRBJ1-6; size: .; DNA: TGTGCCAGCAGTTTAGGACCTGGGGACAGGGACAATTCACCCCTCCACTTT; CDR3: CASSLGPGDRDNSPLHF
D: TRBD1; V: TRBV5-1; J: TRBJ1-2; size: .; DNA: TGCGCCAGCAGCCTCCGACAGGGCATCTATGGCTACACCTTC; CDR3: CASSLRQGIYGYTF
D: TRBD2; V: TRBV9; J: TRBJ2-1; size: many; DNA: TGTGCCAGCAGCGTAGGGTTAGCGGGGACCAATGAGCAGTTCTTC; CDR3: CASSVGLAGTNEQFF
D: TRBD1; V: TRBV7-2; J: TRBJ1-2; size: .; DNA: TGTGCCAGCAGCCAACAGGGGATCAGCTACACCTTC; CDR3: CASSQQGISYTF
D: .; V: TRBV5-6; J: TRBJ2-7; size: .; DNA: TGTGCCAGCAGCTTATCCATTGCCGAGCAGTACTTC; CDR3: CASSLSIAEQYF
D: .; V: TRBV30; J: TRBJ2-1; size: .; DNA: TGTGCCTGGAGTGTAGAACCCGAGTCCTACAATGAGCAGTTCTTC; CDR3: CAWSVEPESYNEQFF
D: .; V: TRBV19; J: TRBJ1-5; size: .; DNA: TGTGCCAGTAGTATTAACCGAAGCAATCAGCCCCAGCATTTT; CDR3: CASSINRSNQPQHF
D: .; V: TRBV27; J: TRBJ2-1; size: .; DNA: TGTGCCAGCAGTCCGCCCGGGAACAATGAGCAGTTCTTC; CDR3: CASSPPGNNEQFF
D: .; V: TRBV7-6; J: TRBJ2-3; size: .; DNA: TGTGCCAGCAGTCTCGTTCTGGGGGATACGCAGTATTTT; CDR3: CASSLVLGDTQYF
D: TRBD1; V: TRBV19; J: TRBJ1-2; size: few; DNA: TGTGCCAGTATGGACGGACAGGGCCACTATGGCTACACCTTC; CDR3: CASMDGQGHYGYTF
D: .; V: TRBV2; J: TRBJ1-1; size: few; DNA: TGTGCCAGCAGTGGGGAGATGATGAACACTGAAGCTTTCTTT; CDR3: CASSGEMMNTEAFF
D: .; V: TRBV6-1; J: TRBJ1-3; size: .; DNA: TGTGCCAGCAGTGAAGGAAACACCATATATTTT; CDR3: CASSEGNTIYF
D: TRBD2; V: TRBV6-5; J: TRBJ2-1; size: .; DNA: TGTGCCAGCAGTTACTCGACTAGCAGCTACAATGAGCAGTTCTTC; CDR3: CASSYSTSSYNEQFF
D: TRBD1; V: TRBV19; J: TRBJ2-5; size: .; DNA: TGTGCCAGTAGTATAGGAGCAGGGGGCAGGGAGACCCAGTACTTC; CDR3: CASSIGAGGRETQYF
D: .; V: TRBV28; J: TRBJ2-7; size: .; DNA: TGTGCCAGCAGCCGGGCCGGGAATTCTTACGAGCAGTACTTC; CDR3: CASSRAGNSYEQYF
D: TRBD2; V: TRBV7-9; J: TRBJ2-5; size: .; DNA: TGTGCCAGCAGCCTGGGACTATCCCAAGAGACCCAGTACTTC; CDR3: CASSLGLSQETQYF
D: .; V: TRBV18; J: TRBJ1-1; size: .; DNA: TGTGCCAGCTCACCATGGGGGAACACTGAAGCTTTCTTT; CDR3: CASSPWGNTEAFF
D: .; V: TRBV27; J: TRBJ2-1; size: .; DNA: TGTGCCAGCAGTTTCGCTCTATCGGGCTCCTACAATGAGCAGTTCTTC; CDR3: CASSFALSGSYNEQFF
D: .; V: TRBV28; J: TRBJ1-6; size: few; DNA: TGTGCCAGCAGTTTTTCAGGGAGCTCCTATAATTCACCCCTCCACTTT; CDR3: CASSFSGSSYNSPLHF
D: .; V: TRBV7-9; J: TRBJ1-6; size: once; DNA: TGTGCCAGCAGCTCCGAGGGCGGGGGCAGCTCACCCCTCCACTTT; CDR3: CASSSEGGGSSPLHF
D: .; V: TRBV7-9; J: TRBJ1-4; size: .; DNA: TGTGCCAGCAGCTTCAATCAGGCCGGGGGCCGAAATGAAAAACTGTTTTTT; CDR3: CASSFNQAGGRNEKLFF
D: .; V: TRBV19; J: TRBJ1-5; size: .; DNA: TGTGCCAGTAGTATTTCGGGAGGCGGCAATCAGCCCCAGCATTTT; CDR3: CASSISGGGNQPQHF
D: .; V: TRBV7-2; J: TRBJ1-4; size: many; DNA: TGTGCCAGCAGCTTAAAACCGGGCCCGACACTTCCCGAAAAACTGTTTTTT; CDR3: CASSLKPGPTLPEKLFF
D: TRBD1; V: TRBV6-5; J: TRBJ1-2; size: .; DNA: TGTGCCAGCAGTTACAGGGGGCGTAACTATGGCTACACCTTC; CDR3: CASSYRGRNYGYTF
D: TRBD2; V: TRBV4-3; J: TRBJ2-3; size: .; DNA: TGCGCCAGCAGCCAAGACGGAACTAGCGGGAGAAATACGCAGTATTTT; CDR3: CASSQDGTSGRNTQYF
D: .; V: TRBV6-6; J: TRBJ1-5; size: .; DNA: TGTGCCAGCGTTAGACCCGGTGGGGATCAGCCCCAGCATTTT; CDR3: CASVRPGGDQPQHF
D: .; V: TRBV9; J: TRBJ2-7; size: few; DNA: TGTGCCAGCAGCGCCGGGGACACCACCTACGAGCAGTACTTC; CDR3: CASSAGDTTYEQYF
D: .; V: TRBV5-1; J: TRBJ1-2; size: few; DNA: TGCGCCAGCAGGGGGTCCGATAGGTATGGCTACACCTTC; CDR3: CASRGSDRYGYTF
D: .; V: TRBV10-1; J: TRBJ2-7; size: .; DNA: TGCGCCAGCAGTGAGTCGACTCGGGGGGCCGAGCAGTACTTC; CDR3: CASSESTRGAEQYF
D: .; V: TRBV5-1; J: TRBJ2-1; size: .; DNA: TGCGCCAGCAGCTTGGGACAGGATGCGGGTCGTTTCAATGAGCAGTTCTTC; CDR3: CASSLGQDAGRFNEQFF
D: TRBD2; V: TRBV6-4; J: TRBJ2-5; size: .; DNA: TGTGCCAGCAGCCAAACTAGCGGGGGCCAAGAGACCCAGTACTTC; CDR3: CASSQTSGGQETQYF
D: .; V: TRBV6-5; J: TRBJ2-3; size: .; DNA: TGTGCCAGCAGTTCTCTCGGTCCGATGGATACGCAGTATTTT; CDR3: CASSSLGPMDTQYF
D: .; V: TRBV19; J: TRBJ1-3; size: .; DNA: TGTGCCAGTTCGGGACGCCAATCTGGAAACACCATATATTTT; CDR3: CASSGRQSGNTIYF
D: .; V: TRBV7-9; J: TRBJ2-7; size: .; DNA: TGTGCCAGCAGCTTCTCGACCCCTAAAGAGTACTTC; CDR3: CASSFSTPKEYF
D: TRBD2; V: TRBV7-3; J: TRBJ2-2; size: .; DNA: TGTGCCAGCAGCTCCCTGGGAGGGCCGAACACCGGGGAGCTGTTTTTT; CDR3: CASSSLGGPNTGELFF
D: TRBD1; V: TRBV10-3; J: TRBJ2-1; size: .; DNA: TGTGCCATCAAGGCCGGGACAGGGGGGAACAATGAGCAGTTCTTC; CDR3: CAIKAGTGGNNEQFF
D: .; V: TRBV5-1; J: TRBJ1-5; size: .; DNA: TGCGCCAGCAGCTTGGGTGGGGGGAATCAGCCCCAGCATTTT; CDR3: CASSLGGGNQPQHF
D: .; V: TRBV10-2; J: TRBJ1-4; size: .; DNA: TGCGCCAGCCTTTACCGCGGGACTAATGAAAAACTGTTTTTT; CDR3: CASLYRGTNEKLFF
D: .; V: TRBV29-1; J: TRBJ2-2; size: .; DNA: TGCAGCGTTCTTACAGGGTGGACCGGGGAGCTGTTTTTT; CDR3: CSVLTGWTGELFF
D: .; V: TRBV5-1; J: TRBJ2-7; size: once; DNA: TGCGCCAGCACCCAGGCGGTGGGCGAGCAGTACTTC; CDR3: CASTQAVGEQYF
D: .; V: TRBV7-2; J: TRBJ1-4; size: .; DNA: TGTGCCAGCAGCTTAGTCAGCAGGGTAACTAATGAAAAACTGTTTTTT; CDR3: CASSLVSRVTNEKLFF